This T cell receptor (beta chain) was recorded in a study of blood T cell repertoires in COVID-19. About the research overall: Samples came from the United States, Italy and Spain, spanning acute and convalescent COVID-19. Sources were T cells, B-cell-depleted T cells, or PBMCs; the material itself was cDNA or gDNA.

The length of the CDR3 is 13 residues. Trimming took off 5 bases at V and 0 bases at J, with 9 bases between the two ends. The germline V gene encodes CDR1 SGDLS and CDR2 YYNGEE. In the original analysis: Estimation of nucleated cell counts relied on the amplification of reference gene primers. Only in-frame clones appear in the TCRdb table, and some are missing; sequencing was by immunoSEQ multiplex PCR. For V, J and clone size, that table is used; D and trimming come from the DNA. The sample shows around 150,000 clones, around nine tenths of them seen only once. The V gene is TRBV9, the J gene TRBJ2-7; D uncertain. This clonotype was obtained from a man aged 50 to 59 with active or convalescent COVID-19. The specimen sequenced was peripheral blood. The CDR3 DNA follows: TGTGCCAGCAGTACGCTAGACTCCTACGAGCAGTACTTC. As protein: CASSTLDSYEQYF.